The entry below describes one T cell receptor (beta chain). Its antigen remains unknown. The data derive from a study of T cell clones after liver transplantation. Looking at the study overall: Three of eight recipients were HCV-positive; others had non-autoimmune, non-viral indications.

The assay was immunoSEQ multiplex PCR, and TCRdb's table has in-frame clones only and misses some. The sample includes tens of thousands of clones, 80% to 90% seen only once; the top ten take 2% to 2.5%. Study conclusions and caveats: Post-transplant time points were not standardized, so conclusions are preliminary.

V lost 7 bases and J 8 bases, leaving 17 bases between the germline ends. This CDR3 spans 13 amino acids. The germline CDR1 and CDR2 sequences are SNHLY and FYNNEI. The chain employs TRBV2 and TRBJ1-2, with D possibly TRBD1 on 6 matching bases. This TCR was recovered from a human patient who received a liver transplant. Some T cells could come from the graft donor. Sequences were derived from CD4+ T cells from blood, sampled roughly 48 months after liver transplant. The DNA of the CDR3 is TGTGCCAGCAAGGGGGTTTTAACTACCGGCTACACCTTC. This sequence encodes CASKGVLTTGYTF.